The text below deals with one TCR beta chain. Using immunoSEQ multiplex PCR, the repertoire was profiled, and TCRdb retains in-frame clones only, with some absent. Of around 170,000 clones listed, 78% are singletons. The data were taken from a study of blood T cell repertoires in COVID-19. With 5 bases clipped from V and 7 bases from J, the junction kept 7 bases outside the gene matches. Germline assignment: CDR1 MNHEY and CDR2 SVGAGI. This CDR3 has 14 amino acids. The sequencing input was peripheral blood. This sequence was found in an elderly woman with acute or convalescent COVID-19. V usage is TRBV6-5 and J usage is TRBJ2-4; 8 positions agree with TRBD1. This CDR3 is CASSNQGALNIQYF. CDR3 sequence (DNA): TGTGCCAGCAGTAATCAGGGGGCGCTGAACATTCAGTACTTC.